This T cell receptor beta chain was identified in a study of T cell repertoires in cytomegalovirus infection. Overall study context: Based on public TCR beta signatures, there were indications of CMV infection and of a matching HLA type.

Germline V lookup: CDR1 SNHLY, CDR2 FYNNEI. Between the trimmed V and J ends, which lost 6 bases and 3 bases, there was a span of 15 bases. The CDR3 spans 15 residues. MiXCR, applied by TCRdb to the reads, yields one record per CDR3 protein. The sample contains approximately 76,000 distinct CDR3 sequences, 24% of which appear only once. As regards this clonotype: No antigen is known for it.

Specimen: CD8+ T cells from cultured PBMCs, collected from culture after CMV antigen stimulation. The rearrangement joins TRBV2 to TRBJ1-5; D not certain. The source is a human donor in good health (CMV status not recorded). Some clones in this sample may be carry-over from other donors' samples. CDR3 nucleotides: TGTGCCAGCAGCCCTTTTTCGGGGATCAATCAGCCCCAGCATTTT. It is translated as CASSPFSGINQPQHF.